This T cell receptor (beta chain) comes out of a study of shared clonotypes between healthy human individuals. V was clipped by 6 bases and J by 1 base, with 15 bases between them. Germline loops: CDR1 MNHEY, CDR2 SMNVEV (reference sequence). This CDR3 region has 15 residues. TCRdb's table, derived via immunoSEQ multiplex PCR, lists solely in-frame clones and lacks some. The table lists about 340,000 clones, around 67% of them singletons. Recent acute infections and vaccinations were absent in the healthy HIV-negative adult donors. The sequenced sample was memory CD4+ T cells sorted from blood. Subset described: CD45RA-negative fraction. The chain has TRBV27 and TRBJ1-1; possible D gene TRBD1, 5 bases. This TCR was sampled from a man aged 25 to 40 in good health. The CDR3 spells CASRPTGGGNTEAFF. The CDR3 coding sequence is TGTGCCAGCAGACCCACGGGTGGGGGGAACACTGAAGCTTTCTTT.